Listed below are T cell receptor beta chains from one sample, sequenced in a study of T cell responses to AZD1222 COVID-19 vaccine. Sequenced by immunoSEQ multiplex PCR; TCRdb stores in-frame clones only, minus some. This table holds 95,000 to 150,000 clones, around 87% found once. The sample consisted of peripheral blood, taken on day 0 of AZD1222 vaccination. Receptor source: an adult in good health. Each CDR3 is given with its conserved first and last residue. Each record gives: D gene, V gene, clone size, J gene, CDR3 DNA, CDR3 protein. The D gene is left open where the match is weak. Only part of the rows carry a size: once, few, many, or a class if the clone is expanded.

d_gene: TRBD2
v_gene: TRBV5-1
abundance: once
j_gene: TRBJ2-7
CDR3nt: TGCGCCAGCAGCCCAAGGACTAGCAACTCCTACGAGCAGTACTTC
CDR3aa: CASSPRTSNSYEQYF

d_gene: TRBD2
v_gene: TRBV4-2
abundance: NA
j_gene: TRBJ2-1
CDR3nt: TGTGCCAGCAGCCAAGTCGGGGGACTAGCGGAGTACAATGAGCAGTTCTTC
CDR3aa: CASSQVGGLAEYNEQFF

d_gene: NA
v_gene: TRBV7-2
abundance: NA
j_gene: TRBJ2-1
CDR3nt: TGTGCCAGCAGCTTTCTAGTGAACGGTGAGCAGTTCTTC
CDR3aa: CASSFLVNGEQFF

d_gene: NA
v_gene: TRBV15
abundance: NA
j_gene: TRBJ2-7
CDR3nt: TGTGCCACCAGCAGAGAGGAGTTTGGGGGGCAGTACTTC
CDR3aa: CATSREEFGGQYF

d_gene: NA
v_gene: TRBV27
abundance: NA
j_gene: TRBJ2-6
CDR3nt: TGTGCCAGCAATATTTTACAGGGCTCTGGGGCCAACGTCCTGACTTTC
CDR3aa: CASNILQGSGANVLTF

d_gene: NA
v_gene: TRBV20-1
abundance: NA
j_gene: TRBJ2-7
CDR3nt: TGCAGTGCTAGTATCCCCGGGTCGGGGTCCTACGAGCAGTACTTC
CDR3aa: CSASIPGSGSYEQYF

d_gene: TRBD1
v_gene: TRBV24-1
abundance: few
j_gene: TRBJ2-7
CDR3nt: TGTGCCACCAGTGACCCACGGGACAGGGGGCAGGCCGAGCAGTACTTC
CDR3aa: CATSDPRDRGQAEQYF

d_gene: NA
v_gene: TRBV7-2
abundance: NA
j_gene: TRBJ1-1
CDR3nt: TGTGCCAGCAGCTCGGGACACACTGGGACTGAAGCTTTCTTT
CDR3aa: CASSSGHTGTEAFF

d_gene: NA
v_gene: TRBV28
abundance: NA
j_gene: TRBJ1-4
CDR3nt: TGTGCCACCCGGACAGACTTAAATGAAAAACTGTTTTTT
CDR3aa: CATRTDLNEKLFF

d_gene: TRBD1
v_gene: TRBV15
abundance: NA
j_gene: TRBJ1-1
CDR3nt: TGTGCCACCACGAGAGGGGGCACGGACACTGAAGCTTTCTTT
CDR3aa: CATTRGGTDTEAFF

d_gene: NA
v_gene: TRBV28
abundance: once
j_gene: TRBJ1-5
CDR3nt: TGTGCCAGCAGTCCCGCGGGGTCAGGCGGAATCCAGCCCCAGCATTTT
CDR3aa: CASSPAGSGGIQPQHF

d_gene: TRBD2
v_gene: TRBV7-9
abundance: NA
j_gene: TRBJ2-7
CDR3nt: TGTGCCAGCAGCTTAGCCGGGACTAGCGGTCCCGCCTCCTACGAGCAGTACTTC
CDR3aa: CASSLAGTSGPASYEQYF

d_gene: NA
v_gene: TRBV2
abundance: NA
j_gene: TRBJ2-2
CDR3nt: TGTGCCACCAACCCCAGAGCCTCGAACACCGGGGAGCTGTTTTTT
CDR3aa: CATNPRASNTGELFF

d_gene: TRBD2
v_gene: TRBV7-6
abundance: NA
j_gene: TRBJ2-3
CDR3nt: TGTGCCAGCAGCTTAGGGGCTAGCGGGGCCCGGGATACGCAGTATTTT
CDR3aa: CASSLGASGARDTQYF

d_gene: NA
v_gene: TRBV28
abundance: NA
j_gene: TRBJ1-5
CDR3nt: TGTGCCAGCAGTTTGGTCAGACACAATCAGCCCCAGCATTTT
CDR3aa: CASSLVRHNQPQHF

d_gene: NA
v_gene: TRBV15
abundance: NA
j_gene: TRBJ1-2
CDR3nt: TGTGCCACCAGCAGAGATTCGTACTTAGAAGATAGCGGGGGCTACACCTTC
CDR3aa: CATSRDSYLEDSGGYTF

d_gene: NA
v_gene: TRBV15
abundance: few
j_gene: TRBJ2-5
CDR3nt: TGTGCCACGAGGACAGAAAACCAAGAGACCCAGTACTTC
CDR3aa: CATRTENQETQYF

d_gene: NA
v_gene: TRBV7-3
abundance: NA
j_gene: TRBJ1-2
CDR3nt: TGTGCCAGCAGCTTAACCCGGGACGGTGCCAAGGGCTACACCTTC
CDR3aa: CASSLTRDGAKGYTF

d_gene: NA
v_gene: TRBV29-1
abundance: NA
j_gene: TRBJ2-7
CDR3nt: TGCAGCGTTGCTGGACAATACTCCTACGAGCAGTACTTC
CDR3aa: CSVAGQYSYEQYF

d_gene: NA
v_gene: TRBV20-1
abundance: NA
j_gene: TRBJ2-7
CDR3nt: TGCAGTGCTAGCCCTTACACGCAGTACTTC
CDR3aa: CSASPYTQYF

d_gene: NA
v_gene: TRBV18
abundance: NA
j_gene: TRBJ2-7
CDR3nt: TGTGCCAGCTCACCGGGGCGGAACTCCTACGAGCAGTACTTC
CDR3aa: CASSPGRNSYEQYF

d_gene: NA
v_gene: TRBV2
abundance: few
j_gene: TRBJ1-4
CDR3nt: TGTGCCAGCACCGAATCCCCATCAGGGAACGTTGAAAAACTGTTTTTT
CDR3aa: CASTESPSGNVEKLFF

d_gene: NA
v_gene: TRBV5-6
abundance: NA
j_gene: TRBJ1-1
CDR3nt: TGTGCCAGCAGCATCCGGGACGGGGGTTTGGGGGCTTTCTTT
CDR3aa: CASSIRDGGLGAFF

d_gene: NA
v_gene: TRBV5-6
abundance: once
j_gene: TRBJ1-1
CDR3nt: TGTGCCAGCAGCTTGGGGGCGCAGGACACTGAAGCTTTCTTT
CDR3aa: CASSLGAQDTEAFF

d_gene: TRBD1
v_gene: TRBV23-1
abundance: NA
j_gene: TRBJ1-4
CDR3nt: TGCGCCAGCAGTCAATCGTGGGGACAGGTAAATGAAAAACTGTTTTTT
CDR3aa: CASSQSWGQVNEKLFF

d_gene: NA
v_gene: TRBV19
abundance: NA
j_gene: TRBJ1-2
CDR3nt: TGTGCCAGTAGCCTGGGACCGAACTATGGCTACACCTTC
CDR3aa: CASSLGPNYGYTF

d_gene: NA
v_gene: TRBV25-1
abundance: NA
j_gene: TRBJ1-4
CDR3nt: TGTGCCAGCAGTGAAAACTTTAAACCGACTAATGAAAAACTGTTTTTT
CDR3aa: CASSENFKPTNEKLFF

d_gene: NA
v_gene: TRBV6-5
abundance: NA
j_gene: TRBJ1-2
CDR3nt: TGTGCCAGCAGTTACCGGGGAGGGGCGGTAGATGGCTACACCTTC
CDR3aa: CASSYRGGAVDGYTF

d_gene: NA
v_gene: TRBV21-1
abundance: NA
j_gene: TRBJ1-1
CDR3nt: TGTGCCAGCAGCGGCCGCCGCACCTCTGAAGCTTTCTTT
CDR3aa: CASSGRRTSEAFF

d_gene: NA
v_gene: TRBV9
abundance: NA
j_gene: TRBJ1-6
CDR3nt: TGTGCCAGCAGCGGAGCCGGGACACTTAATTCACCCCTCCACTTT
CDR3aa: CASSGAGTLNSPLHF

d_gene: NA
v_gene: TRBV6-2/TRBV6-3
abundance: NA
j_gene: TRBJ1-1
CDR3nt: TGTGCCAGCAGTTACTCGGCCGTAGCTTTCTTT
CDR3aa: CASSYSAVAFF

d_gene: NA
v_gene: TRBV3-1/TRBV3-2
abundance: NA
j_gene: TRBJ1-2
CDR3nt: TGTGCCAGCAGCCAAGATGGGGACGGTAACTATGGCTACACCTTC
CDR3aa: CASSQDGDGNYGYTF

d_gene: NA
v_gene: TRBV27
abundance: NA
j_gene: TRBJ2-1
CDR3nt: TGTGCCAGCACCTTACCCCCCGGGACTCGGCACGGGGGTGAGCAGTTCTTC
CDR3aa: CASTLPPGTRHGGEQFF

d_gene: NA
v_gene: TRBV27
abundance: NA
j_gene: TRBJ2-7
CDR3nt: TGTGCCAGCAGTTTGGGCAGGGTTGGATACGAGCAGTACTTC
CDR3aa: CASSLGRVGYEQYF

d_gene: NA
v_gene: TRBV21-1
abundance: NA
j_gene: TRBJ2-1
CDR3nt: TGTGCCAGCAGCACCCTAGGAGCTAGCGGGGGCTCACCCTCCTCCTACAATGAGCAGTTCTTC
CDR3aa: CASSTLGASGGSPSSYNEQFF

d_gene: NA
v_gene: TRBV5-8
abundance: few
j_gene: TRBJ1-6
CDR3nt: TGTGCCAGCAGCTTTTCCGGGGCGTCCTATAATTCACCCCTCCACTTT
CDR3aa: CASSFSGASYNSPLHF

d_gene: NA
v_gene: TRBV19
abundance: NA
j_gene: TRBJ1-4
CDR3nt: TGTGCCAGTAGTAGCGGACAGTTGAATGAAAAACTGTTTTTT
CDR3aa: CASSSGQLNEKLFF

d_gene: NA
v_gene: TRBV14
abundance: NA
j_gene: TRBJ2-3
CDR3nt: TGTGCCAGCAGCCGCCGGTGGGGCCCCTCCACAGATACGCAGTATTTT
CDR3aa: CASSRRWGPSTDTQYF

d_gene: NA
v_gene: TRBV7-3
abundance: NA
j_gene: TRBJ2-2
CDR3nt: TGTGCCAGCAGCTTACAGGACACCGGGGAGCTGTTTTTT
CDR3aa: CASSLQDTGELFF

d_gene: NA
v_gene: TRBV7-3
abundance: NA
j_gene: TRBJ1-6
CDR3nt: TGTGCCAGCAGCCTAGGGGAGGGTTCACCCCTCCACTTT
CDR3aa: CASSLGEGSPLHF

d_gene: NA
v_gene: TRBV19
abundance: NA
j_gene: TRBJ2-1
CDR3nt: TGTGCCAGTAACGGAGAGTACAATGAGCAGTTCTTC
CDR3aa: CASNGEYNEQFF

d_gene: NA
v_gene: TRBV5-4
abundance: once
j_gene: TRBJ1-1
CDR3nt: TGTGCCAGCAGCTTGTGGGCCACTGAAGCTTTCTTT
CDR3aa: CASSLWATEAFF

d_gene: NA
v_gene: TRBV27
abundance: NA
j_gene: TRBJ2-5
CDR3nt: TGTGCCAGCAGTTTAGGGGCAGGCAGTCCCCAAGAGACCCAGTACTTC
CDR3aa: CASSLGAGSPQETQYF

d_gene: NA
v_gene: TRBV5-4
abundance: NA
j_gene: TRBJ2-7
CDR3nt: TGTGCCAGCAGCTTGGTCGGGGGCTCCTACGAGCAGTACTTC
CDR3aa: CASSLVGGSYEQYF

d_gene: TRBD2
v_gene: TRBV2
abundance: NA
j_gene: TRBJ2-7
CDR3nt: TGTGCCATCCATTTCGGGGGGACCTTGAGCTCCTACGAGCAGTACTTC
CDR3aa: CAIHFGGTLSSYEQYF

d_gene: NA
v_gene: TRBV18
abundance: NA
j_gene: TRBJ2-1
CDR3nt: TGTGCCAGCTCCCCTACCAGGGACAAGCATGAGCAGTTCTTC
CDR3aa: CASSPTRDKHEQFF

d_gene: NA
v_gene: TRBV6-5
abundance: once
j_gene: TRBJ1-1
CDR3nt: TGTGCCAGCAGTTACCTTCAGGCCGGCACTGAAGCTTTCTTT
CDR3aa: CASSYLQAGTEAFF

d_gene: TRBD2
v_gene: TRBV7-8
abundance: NA
j_gene: TRBJ2-7
CDR3nt: TGTGCCAGCAGCTTCGCGGGGGGCCGTTACGAGCAGTACTTC
CDR3aa: CASSFAGGRYEQYF

d_gene: TRBD1
v_gene: TRBV19
abundance: NA
j_gene: TRBJ2-5
CDR3nt: TGTGCCAGCAGCCAATCCGGGACAGCCGGGGAGCCCCAGTACTTC
CDR3aa: CASSQSGTAGEPQYF

d_gene: TRBD1
v_gene: TRBV19
abundance: NA
j_gene: TRBJ1-1
CDR3nt: TGTGCCAGTAGTATAAAGGGACAGTACTTTGAAGCTTTCTTT
CDR3aa: CASSIKGQYFEAFF

d_gene: NA
v_gene: TRBV18
abundance: NA
j_gene: TRBJ2-7
CDR3nt: TGTGCCAGCTCACCACGAGGGGGGACCAAGGTCTACGAGCAGTACTTC
CDR3aa: CASSPRGGTKVYEQYF

d_gene: TRBD1
v_gene: TRBV29-1
abundance: NA
j_gene: TRBJ1-4
CDR3nt: TGCAGCGTCTCACAGGGGATTAATGAAAAACTGTTTTTT
CDR3aa: CSVSQGINEKLFF

d_gene: NA
v_gene: TRBV10-3
abundance: once
j_gene: TRBJ2-3
CDR3nt: TGTGCCATCAGTGATAGGAGAGCAGATACGCAGTATTTT
CDR3aa: CAISDRRADTQYF

d_gene: NA
v_gene: TRBV7-2
abundance: NA
j_gene: TRBJ1-3
CDR3nt: TGTGCCAGCAGCTTAGCAAGGAATTCTGGAAACACCATATATTTT
CDR3aa: CASSLARNSGNTIYF

d_gene: NA
v_gene: TRBV10-1
abundance: NA
j_gene: TRBJ1-1
CDR3nt: TGCGCCAGCACCAATGGACGGCCCAACACTGAAGCTTTCTTT
CDR3aa: CASTNGRPNTEAFF

d_gene: TRBD1
v_gene: TRBV27
abundance: NA
j_gene: TRBJ1-1
CDR3nt: TGTGCCAGCAGTTTATATGGGGACAGGCCTGAAGCTTTCTTT
CDR3aa: CASSLYGDRPEAFF

d_gene: NA
v_gene: TRBV29-1
abundance: NA
j_gene: TRBJ1-1
CDR3nt: TGCAGCGTGGCGGGCAGGGCGAACACTGAAGCTTTCTTT
CDR3aa: CSVAGRANTEAFF

d_gene: NA
v_gene: TRBV6-6
abundance: NA
j_gene: TRBJ2-1
CDR3nt: TGTGCCAGCAGCCCTGGGGGCAGACCCAATGAGCAGTTCTTC
CDR3aa: CASSPGGRPNEQFF

d_gene: NA
v_gene: TRBV24-1
abundance: NA
j_gene: TRBJ1-2
CDR3nt: TGTGCCACCAGTGGTAACGTACAGGGCCGTGGCTACACCTTC
CDR3aa: CATSGNVQGRGYTF

d_gene: NA
v_gene: TRBV6-5
abundance: NA
j_gene: TRBJ2-7
CDR3nt: TGTGCCAGCACCCAAATTGGCAGCCTCGAGCAGTACTTC
CDR3aa: CASTQIGSLEQYF